The 9 T cell receptor beta chains below come from one sample, sequenced in a study of blood T cell repertoires in COVID-19. Generated by immunoSEQ multiplex PCR, the TCRdb table keeps only in-frame clones and is missing some. This sample carries approximately 99,000 clones, roughly four fifths of them seen once, and the ten largest clones take less than 5%. Sequencing used peripheral blood. Every receptor here comes from an older woman with acute or convalescent COVID-19.

The chain is built from TRBV6-5 and TRBJ2-3, with D perhaps TRBD2 (6 bases). This CDR3 has 15 residues. Germline CDR1 reads MNHEY; CDR2 reads SVGAGI. V gave up 0 bases and J gave up 2 bases, with 9 bases separating them. Written as DNA, the CDR3 is TGTGCCAGCAGTTACTCCGGACTACCCACAGATACGCAGTATTTT. It translates to CASSYSGLPTDTQYF.

This sequence joins TRBV7-6 and TRBJ2-3, with 12 bases lining up with TRBD2. The germline CDR1 and CDR2 sequences are SGHVS and FNYEAQ. V was clipped by 6 bases and J by 1 base; unmatched bases: 14. The CDR3 has 19 amino acids. The CDR3 loop reads CASRTLETSGGQGTDTQYF. CDR3 nucleotides: TGTGCCAGCAGGACTTTGGAGACTAGCGGGGGCCAGGGCACAGATACGCAGTATTTT.

The DNA of the CDR3 is TGTGCCAGCAGTTTATCTAGCAACGGGGAGCTGTTTTTT. This sequence encodes CASSLSSNGELFF. The J gene is TRBJ2-2, the V gene TRBV27; D unresolved. Germline-derived CDR1 and CDR2 are MNHEY and SMNVEV (reference sequence). V was cut by 0 bases and J by 7 bases, with 6 bases left in between. The CDR3 has 13 residues.

The chain uses TRBV28 and TRBJ2-3; the D is unclear. This CDR3 is 13 amino acids long. The V and J ends lost 2 bases and 3 bases respectively, with 6 bases between them. Germline loops: CDR1 MDHEN, CDR2 SYDVKM. The CDR3 DNA reads TGTGCCAGCAGTTTACGCCAGACAGATACGCAGTATTTT. This encodes CASSLRQTDTQYF.

The gene calls are TRBV6-5 and TRBJ2-3, with no clear D. Germline values: CDR1 MNHEY, CDR2 SVGAGI. Trimming removed 0 bases at V and 1 base at J, with 11 bases between. The CDR3 consists of 16 residues. Here the CDR3 reads CASSYSATPRTDTQYF. As DNA, the CDR3 is TGTGCCAGCAGTTACTCGGCGACACCCCGCACAGATACGCAGTATTTT.

This sequence joins TRBV28 and TRBJ1-2; the match to TRBD1 covers 9 bases. Germline CDR1 reads MDHEN; CDR2 reads SYDVKM. The CDR3 consists of 14 residues. Unmatched junction bases numbered 10, after V lost 6 bases and J lost 8 bases. The CDR3 loop is CASRTTGGAIGYTF. CDR3 DNA sequence: TGTGCCAGCAGGACCACAGGGGGCGCGATCGGCTACACCTTC.

The rearrangement links TRBV29-1 to TRBJ1-1, with D possibly matching TRBD1 (6 bases). Between the trimmed V and J ends, which lost 7 bases and 4 bases, there was a span of 13 bases. CDR3 size: 12 residues. Germline V gene lookup returns CDR1 SQVTM and CDR2 ANQGSEA. The CDR3 here is CSEQGQTTEAFF. For the CDR3, the DNA is TGCAGCGAGCAGGGGCAGACCACTGAAGCTTTCTTT.

The J gene is TRBJ1-4, the V gene TRBV15; 9 positions match TRBD1. The CDR3 contains 15 residues. Germline V gene lookup returns CDR1 LNHNV and CDR2 YYDKDF (reference sequence). With V trimmed by 2 bases and J by 7 bases, 5 bases remained unmatched. The CDR3 protein is CATSRTPTGGEKLFF. The CDR3 nucleotides read TGTGCCACCAGCAGAACCCCGACAGGGGGTGAAAAACTGTTTTTT.

This clone was found a few times. The V and J genes are TRBV6-5 and TRBJ2-3; weak D call: TRBD2 (5 bases). CDR3 length: 11 residues. Trimming took off 9 bases at V and 4 bases at J, with 8 bases between the two ends. Germline V CDR1 and CDR2: MNHEY, SVGAGI. CDR3 region: CASLAADTQYF. CDR3 DNA sequence: TGTGCCAGTCTAGCTGCAGATACGCAGTATTTT.